The present entry profiles one TCR beta chain with its context. The antigen remains undetermined. The entry originates in a study of cytomegalovirus exposure and HLA in healthy donors. The PCR was carried out with 60 Vbeta primers and 13 Jbeta primers. Data came from immunoSEQ multiplex PCR; TCRdb stores just in-frame clones and leaves some out. The table lists 150,000 to 200,000 clones, approximately 81% of them singletons. The study's findings and limits: Earlier analysis yielded a pattern in which most TCR beta V segments were productive about 90% or about 30% of the time. An analysis that came later showed most CMV-associated TCR beta chains appearing HLA-restricted. Researchers reportedly found TCR beta sequences accurately predicted most subjects' HLA-A and HLA-B alleles.

The CDR3 loop spans 14 amino acids. Germline CDR1 SGHVS, CDR2 FQNEAQ. V dropped 5 bases and J dropped 2; count of bases not matched to a gene: 5. The sample comprised PBMCs. The V call is TRBV7-8, the J call TRBJ2-7, with 8 positions matching TRBD1. This receptor was taken from a woman aged 18-29 years in good health and CMV-seronegative. Written as DNA, the CDR3 is TGTGCCAGCAGCCCCGGGACAGGAGCCTACGAGCAGTACTTC. This gives the protein CASSPGTGAYEQYF.